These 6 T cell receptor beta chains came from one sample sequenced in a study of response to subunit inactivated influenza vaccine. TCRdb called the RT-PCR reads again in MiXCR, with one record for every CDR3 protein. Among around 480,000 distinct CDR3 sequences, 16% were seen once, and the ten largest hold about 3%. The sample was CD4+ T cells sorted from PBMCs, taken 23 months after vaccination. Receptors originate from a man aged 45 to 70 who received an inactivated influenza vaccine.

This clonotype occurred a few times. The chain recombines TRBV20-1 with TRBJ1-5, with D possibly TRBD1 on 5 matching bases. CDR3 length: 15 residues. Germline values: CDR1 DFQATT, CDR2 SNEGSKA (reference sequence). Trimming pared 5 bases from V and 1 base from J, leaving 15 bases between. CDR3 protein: CSAQSGHTSNQPQHF. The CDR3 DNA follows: TGCAGTGCTCAGTCAGGGCACACGAGCAATCAGCCCCAGCATTTT.

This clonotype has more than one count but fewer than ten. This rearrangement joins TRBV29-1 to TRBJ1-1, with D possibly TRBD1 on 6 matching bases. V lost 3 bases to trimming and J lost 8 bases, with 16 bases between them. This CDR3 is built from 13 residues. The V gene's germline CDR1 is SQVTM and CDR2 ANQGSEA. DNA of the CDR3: TGCAGCGTTGACAGGGGCACCCGGCTAGAAGCTTTCTTT. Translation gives CSVDRGTRLEAFF.

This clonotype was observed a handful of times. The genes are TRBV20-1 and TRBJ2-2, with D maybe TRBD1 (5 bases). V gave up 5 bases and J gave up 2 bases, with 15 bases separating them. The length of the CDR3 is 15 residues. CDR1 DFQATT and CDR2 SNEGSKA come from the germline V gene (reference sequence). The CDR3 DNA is TGCAGTGCTGCAACAGGAACAGCTAACACCGGGGAGCTGTTTTTT. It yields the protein CSAATGTANTGELFF.

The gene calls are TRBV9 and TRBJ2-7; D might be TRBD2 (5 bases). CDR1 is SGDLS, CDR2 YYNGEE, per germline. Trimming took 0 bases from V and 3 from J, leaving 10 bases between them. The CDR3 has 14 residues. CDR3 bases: TGTGCCAGCAGCGTAGGGGGAGAGGTCTACGAGCAGTACTTC. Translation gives CASSVGGEVYEQYF.

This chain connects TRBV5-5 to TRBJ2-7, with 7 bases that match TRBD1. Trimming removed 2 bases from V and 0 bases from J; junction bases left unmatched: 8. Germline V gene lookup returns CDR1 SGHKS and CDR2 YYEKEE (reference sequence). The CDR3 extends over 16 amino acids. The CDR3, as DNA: TGTGCCAGCAGCTTAGATCCGGGACAGACCTCCTACGAGCAGTACTTC. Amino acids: CASSLDPGQTSYEQYF.

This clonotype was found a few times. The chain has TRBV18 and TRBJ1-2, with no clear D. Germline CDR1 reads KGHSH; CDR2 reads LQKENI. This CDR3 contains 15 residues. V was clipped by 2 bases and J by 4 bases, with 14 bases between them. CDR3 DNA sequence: TGTGCCAGCTCACCAGCGGGGTCAAAAGGCTATGGCTACACCTTC. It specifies CASSPAGSKGYGYTF.